This T cell receptor (beta chain) is drawn from a study of T cell responses to AZD1222 COVID-19 vaccine. General study findings and limits: Donors in the cohort were predominantly white British and more often female, and clonal diversity was possibly underestimated. Baseline seropositivity occurred in only 5 or 6 AZD1222 recipients. Two doses of AZD1222 preceded a rise in Spike-specific TCR breadth and depth. With dominance at 160-218 and 743-854, vaccine-associated CD4 TCRs spanned spike.

This CDR3 contains 13 residues. CDR1 and CDR2 from the germline V gene are SGDLS and YYNGEE. Trimming took off 3 bases at V and 8 bases at J, with 14 bases between the two ends. Worth noting for this clone: The antigen remains unidentified.

TCRdb's table, derived via immunoSEQ multiplex PCR, lists solely in-frame clones and lacks some. The sample contains more than 95,000 clones, around 89% of which appear only once. The TCR originated in an adult in good health. Sample: peripheral blood, taken on day 0 of AZD1222 vaccination. The chain has TRBV9 and TRBJ1-2, with D unresolved. CDR3 protein: CASSAASGSGYTF. CDR3 sequence (DNA): TGTGCCAGCAGCGCCGCCTCGGGCTCCGGCTACACCTTC.